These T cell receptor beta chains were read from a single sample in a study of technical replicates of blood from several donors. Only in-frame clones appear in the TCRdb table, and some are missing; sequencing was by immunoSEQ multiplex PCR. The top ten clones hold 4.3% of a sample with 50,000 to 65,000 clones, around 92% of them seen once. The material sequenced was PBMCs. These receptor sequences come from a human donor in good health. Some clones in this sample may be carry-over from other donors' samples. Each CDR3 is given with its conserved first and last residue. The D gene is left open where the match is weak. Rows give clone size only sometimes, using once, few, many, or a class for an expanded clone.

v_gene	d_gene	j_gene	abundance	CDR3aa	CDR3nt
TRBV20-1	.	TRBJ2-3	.	CSAMVRDTQYF	TGCAGTGCTATGGTGAGAGATACGCAGTATTTT
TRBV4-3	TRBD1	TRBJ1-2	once	CASSQDPSGTGGYTF	TGCGCCAGCAGCCAAGACCCTTCGGGGACAGGGGGCTACACCTTC
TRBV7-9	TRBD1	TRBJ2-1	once	CASSRGQANNEQFF	TGTGCCAGCAGCAGGGGACAGGCAAACAATGAGCAGTTCTTC
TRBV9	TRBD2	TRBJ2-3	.	CASSLTVAGGVTDTQYF	TGTGCCAGCAGTCTGACCGTAGCGGGGGGGGTCACAGATACGCAGTATTTT
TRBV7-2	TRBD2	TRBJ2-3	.	CASSLQPSGITDTQYF	TGTGCCAGCAGCTTACAACCTAGCGGGATTACAGATACGCAGTATTTT
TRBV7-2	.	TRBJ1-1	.	CASSFEGPPEAFF	TGTGCCAGCAGCTTTGAGGGTCCTCCTGAAGCTTTCTTT
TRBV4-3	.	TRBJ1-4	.	CASSQDRTEKLFF	TGCGCCAGCAGCCAAGATAGAACGGAAAAACTGTTTTTT
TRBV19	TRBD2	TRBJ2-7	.	CASSPGLAGGTSSYEQYF	TGTGCCAGTAGTCCGGGACTAGCGGGAGGCACAAGCTCCTACGAGCAGTACTTC
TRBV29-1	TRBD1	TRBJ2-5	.	CSVDRTNTPNIQYF	TGCAGCGTGGACAGGACAAACACACCGAATATCCAGTACTTC
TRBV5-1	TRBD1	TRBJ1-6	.	CASSLGDSNSPLHF	TGCGCCAGCAGCTTGGGGGACAGTAATTCACCCCTCCACTTT
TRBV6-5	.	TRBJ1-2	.	CASSSTITAGYTF	TGTGCCAGCAGCTCCACGATTACAGCTGGCTACACCTTC
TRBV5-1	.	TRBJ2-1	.	CASSWTTSYNEQFF	TGCGCCAGCAGCTGGACTACGTCCTACAATGAGCAGTTCTTC
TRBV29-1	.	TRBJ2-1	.	CSVDGRASNEQFF	TGCAGCGTTGACGGCAGGGCTTCCAATGAGCAGTTCTTC
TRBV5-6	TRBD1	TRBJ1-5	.	CASSLGQGSNQPQHF	TGTGCCAGCAGCTTGGGACAGGGTAGCAATCAGCCCCAGCATTTT
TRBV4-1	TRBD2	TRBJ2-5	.	CASSPKGGVGETQYF	TGCGCCAGCAGCCCCAAGGGAGGGGTGGGTGAGACCCAGTACTTC
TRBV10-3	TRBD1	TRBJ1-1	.	CAISNDRGLRTEAFF	TGTGCCATCAGTAACGACAGGGGGCTAAGGACTGAAGCTTTCTTT
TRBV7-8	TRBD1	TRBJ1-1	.	CASSPSTTGENTEAFF	TGTGCCAGCAGCCCTTCAACGACAGGGGAGAACACTGAAGCTTTCTTT
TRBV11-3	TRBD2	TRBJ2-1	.	CASSLGPSGAYNEQFF	TGTGCCAGCAGCTTAGGCCCTAGCGGGGCCTACAATGAGCAGTTCTTC
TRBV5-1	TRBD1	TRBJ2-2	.	CASSLQGTGELFF	TGCGCCAGCAGCTTACAGGGGACCGGGGAGCTGTTTTTT
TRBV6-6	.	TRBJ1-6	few	CASRHGTQDPPLHF	TGTGCCAGCAGACACGGGACACAGGACCCGCCCCTCCACTTT
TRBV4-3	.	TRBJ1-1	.	CASREDWGGSTEAFF	TGCGCCAGCAGAGAAGATTGGGGGGGGAGTACTGAAGCTTTCTTT
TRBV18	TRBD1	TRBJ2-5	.	CASSPSLGQGAGQETQYF	TGTGCCAGCTCACCCAGCTTGGGACAGGGGGCCGGTCAGGAGACCCAGTACTTC
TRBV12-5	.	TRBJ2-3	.	CASGSGTDTQYF	TGTGCTAGCGGAAGCGGAACAGATACGCAGTATTTT
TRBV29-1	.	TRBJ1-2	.	CSVEDQIYGYTF	TGCAGCGTTGAAGACCAGATCTATGGCTACACCTTC
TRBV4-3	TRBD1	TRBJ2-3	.	CASSSRTGWSDTQYF	TGCGCCAGCAGCTCCCGGACAGGGTGGTCAGATACGCAGTATTTT
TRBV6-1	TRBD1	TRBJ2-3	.	CASRHGTGEIDTQYF	TGTGCCAGCAGACACGGGACAGGGGAGATAGATACGCAGTATTTT
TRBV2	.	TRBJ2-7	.	CATTLGHSLEQYF	TGTGCCACCACTCTGGGACATTCCCTCGAGCAGTACTTC
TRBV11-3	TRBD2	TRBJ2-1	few	CASSLEASGGLDEQFF	TGTGCCAGCAGCTTAGAGGCTAGCGGGGGCCTGGATGAGCAGTTCTTC
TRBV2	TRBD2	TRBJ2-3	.	CASSASYSRVAGASGADTQYF	TGTGCCAGCAGTGCCTCCTACTCCCGGGTAGCGGGTGCCTCCGGAGCAGATACGCAGTATTTT
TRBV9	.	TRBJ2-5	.	CASSVDTIGETQYF	TGTGCCAGCAGCGTAGACACAATTGGAGAGACCCAGTACTTC
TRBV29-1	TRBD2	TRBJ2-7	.	CSVETSGGSYEQYF	TGCAGCGTTGAGACTAGCGGGGGGAGCTACGAGCAGTACTTC
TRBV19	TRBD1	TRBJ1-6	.	CASRRTGGAPLHF	TGTGCCAGCCGTCGGACAGGGGGAGCACCCCTCCACTTT
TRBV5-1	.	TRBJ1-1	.	CASSFGPQARLNTEAFF	TGCGCCAGCAGCTTTGGTCCCCAGGCCCGGCTGAACACTGAAGCTTTCTTT
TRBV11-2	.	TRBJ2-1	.	CASSLVLAPMVVFF	TGTGCCAGCAGCTTAGTCCTAGCGCCCATGGTCGTGTTCTTC
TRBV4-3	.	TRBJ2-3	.	CASSGALRGTQYF	TGCGCCAGCAGCGGTGCCCTCCGCGGTACGCAGTATTTT
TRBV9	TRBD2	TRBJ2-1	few	CASSPRAGSYNEQFF	TGTGCCAGCAGCCCCAGAGCGGGGTCCTACAATGAGCAGTTCTTC
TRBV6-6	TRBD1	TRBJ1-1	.	CASSSGRGRTEAFF	TGTGCCAGCAGTTCCGGCAGGGGGCGGACTGAAGCTTTCTTT
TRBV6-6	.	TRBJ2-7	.	CASRPRGDEQYF	TGTGCCAGCAGACCCAGGGGGGACGAGCAGTACTTC
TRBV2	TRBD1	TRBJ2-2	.	CASSKDRFSSDTGELFF	TGTGCCAGCAGTAAGGACAGGTTCAGCTCGGACACCGGGGAGCTGTTTTTT
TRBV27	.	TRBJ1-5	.	CASSLLAGWPSQPQHF	TGTGCCAGCAGTTTACTTGCAGGGTGGCCTAGTCAGCCCCAGCATTTT
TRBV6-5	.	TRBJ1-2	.	CASSWKGQGYGYTF	TGTGCCAGCAGCTGGAAGGGGCAGGGGTATGGCTACACCTTC
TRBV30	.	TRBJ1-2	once	CAWKVDSQNYGYTF	TGTGCCTGGAAGGTGGACTCGCAAAACTATGGCTACACCTTC
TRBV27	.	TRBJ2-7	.	CASSRVGAYEQYF	TGTGCCAGCAGCCGGGTGGGAGCCTACGAGCAGTACTTC
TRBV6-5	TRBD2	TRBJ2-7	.	CASSYRLAGDYEQYF	TGTGCCAGCAGTTACAGGCTAGCGGGAGATTACGAGCAGTACTTC
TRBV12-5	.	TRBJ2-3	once	CASGSPPERDTQYF	TGTGCTAGTGGTTCGCCACCGGAGCGAGATACGCAGTATTTT
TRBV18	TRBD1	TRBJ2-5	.	CASSPGGRQGETQYF	TGTGCCAGCTCACCAGGGGGTCGACAGGGAGAGACCCAGTACTTC
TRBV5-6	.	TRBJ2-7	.	CASSLDLGTYEQYF	TGTGCCAGCAGCTTGGATCTCGGGACCTACGAGCAGTACTTC
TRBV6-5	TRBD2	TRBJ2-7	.	CASSYTGLAGGDEQYF	TGTGCCAGCAGTTACACTGGACTAGCGGGGGGCGACGAGCAGTACTTC
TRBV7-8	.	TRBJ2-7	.	CASSYGPGSGEQYF	TGTGCCAGCAGCTACGGTCCAGGGTCGGGCGAGCAGTACTTC
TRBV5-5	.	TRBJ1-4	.	CASSLPPPQEKLFF	TGTGCCAGCAGCTTGCCACCCCCTCAGGAAAAACTGTTTTTT
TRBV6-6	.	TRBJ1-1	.	CASRFNTEAFF	TGTGCCAGCAGGTTCAATACTGAAGCTTTCTTT
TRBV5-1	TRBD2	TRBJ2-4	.	CASSERLAGGTLAKNIQYF	TGCGCCAGCAGCGAAAGACTAGCGGGAGGGACCCTAGCCAAAAACATTCAGTACTTC